The rows below give T cell receptor beta chains drawn from one sample of a study of breast tumors, draining lymph nodes, adjacent tissues. TCRdb called the multiplex PCR reads again in MiXCR, with one record for every CDR3 protein. This table holds 100,000 or so distinct CDR3 sequences, less than 25% found once. The specimen was axillary lymph node tissue. The receptor source for this set is a female donor with breast cancer. Some clones in this sample may be carry-over from other donors' samples. Each CDR3 is given without its conserved first and last residue. Each record gives: clone size, V gene, J gene, CDR3 length, CDR3 protein. Clone size is not always given. Where it is, it says once, few, many or a class for expanded clones.

abundance: -; v_gene: TRBV18; j_gene: TRBJ1-5; len: 14; CDR3aa: ASSPSQGAQGQPQH
abundance: many; v_gene: TRBV4-1; j_gene: TRBJ1-5; len: 10; CDR3aa: ASSQGSEPQH
abundance: -; v_gene: TRBV7-9; j_gene: TRBJ2-7; len: 11; CDR3aa: ASSTGTAEEQY
abundance: few; v_gene: TRBV5-4; j_gene: TRBJ2-1; len: 14; CDR3aa: ASSFTAGGSYNEQF
abundance: many; v_gene: TRBV7-9; j_gene: TRBJ2-7; len: 11; CDR3aa: ASTAGGRPEQY
abundance: many; v_gene: TRBV6-5; j_gene: TRBJ2-7; len: 11; CDR3aa: ASSYSMIREQY
abundance: many; v_gene: TRBV2; j_gene: TRBJ2-7; len: 13; CDR3aa: ASSATGPISYEQY
abundance: many; v_gene: TRBV5-6; j_gene: TRBJ2-5; len: 15; CDR3aa: ASSPFFSGGYQETQY
abundance: many; v_gene: TRBV19; j_gene: TRBJ1-2; len: 16; CDR3aa: ASSIRATGEDPNYGYT
abundance: many; v_gene: TRBV12-3/TRBV12-4; j_gene: TRBJ2-3; len: 11; CDR3aa: ASSFRVGGTQY
abundance: many; v_gene: TRBV7-6; j_gene: TRBJ2-1; len: 14; CDR3aa: ASTLGISGSYNEQF
abundance: many; v_gene: TRBV13; j_gene: TRBJ2-7; len: 15; CDR3aa: ASSLGQGLAGAYEQY
abundance: many; v_gene: TRBV19; j_gene: TRBJ1-4; len: 12; CDR3aa: ASNDRSTNEKLF
abundance: many; v_gene: TRBV20-1; j_gene: TRBJ1-2; len: 12; CDR3aa: SAGNLFSGYGYT
abundance: many; v_gene: TRBV6-5; j_gene: TRBJ2-1; len: 13; CDR3aa: ASSYSPSSYNEQF
abundance: many; v_gene: TRBV20-1; j_gene: TRBJ2-7; len: 11; CDR3aa: SAIPATSYEQY
abundance: -; v_gene: TRBV18; j_gene: TRBJ1-5; len: 11; CDR3aa: ASAMGPNQPQH
abundance: many; v_gene: TRBV11-2; j_gene: TRBJ2-7; len: 12; CDR3aa: ASSLEPSSYEQY
abundance: many; v_gene: TRBV2; j_gene: TRBJ1-5; len: 11; CDR3aa: ASRDWTDQPQH